Presented here are 31 T cell receptor beta chains from one specimen sequenced in a study of shared clonotypes between healthy human individuals. Here immunoSEQ multiplex PCR was the method, and the copy in TCRdb shows in-frame clones only, minus some. Of approximately 2.4 million clones in the sample, 90% to 97% were seen once. Input material: naive CD4+ T cells sorted from blood. The subset is: CD45RA+ positively selected. The origin of the receptors is a young man in good health.

This clone was seen once. The same CDR3 arises from other DNA sequences in this sample as well. The gene calls are TRBV6-1 and TRBJ2-7, with D tentatively TRBD1 or TRBD2 (5 bases each). This CDR3 has 12 amino acids. From germline, CDR1 is MNHNS and CDR2 SASEGT. V lost 4 bases and J 4 bases, leaving 8 bases between the germline ends. As DNA, the CDR3 is TGTGCCAGCAGTGGGGACCTGTACGAGCAGTACTTC. This sequence encodes CASSGDLYEQYF.

V gene TRBV9 combines with J gene TRBJ2-3; no reliable D call. Germline loops: CDR1 SGDLS, CDR2 YYNGEE. The V end was cut by 3 bases, the J end by 2 bases, with 7 bases between. CDR3 length: 13 residues. CDR3 sequence (DNA): TGTGCCAGCAGCGGCAGGTTCACAGATACGCAGTATTTT. Protein: CASSGRFTDTQYF.

The chain recombines TRBV28 with TRBJ1-4; D not certain. The CDR3 loop spans 13 amino acids. Trimming took 10 bases from V and 0 from J, leaving 9 bases between them. CDR1 MDHEN and CDR2 SYDVKM come from the germline V gene. CDR3 DNA sequence: TGTGCCACGGCGGATGCAACTAATGAAAAACTGTTTTTT. It is translated as CATADATNEKLFF. Full variable domain (rest looked up from reference TRBV28 and TRBJ1-4): DVKVTQSSRYLVKRTGEKVFLECVQDMDHENMFWYRQDPGLGLRLIYFSYDVKMKEKGDIPEGYSVSREKKERFSLILESASTNQTSMYLCATADATNEKLFFGSGTQLSVL.

A single count supports this clone. CDR3 DNA: TGCGCCAGCAGCCAAGTAGTTCGGTTAGGGCCCCAGCATTTT. Translation gives CASSQVVRLGPQHF. The rearrangement uses TRBV4-3 and TRBJ1-5; D uncertain. With 1 base removed from V and 9 bases from J, the gap between germline ends came to 13 bases. This CDR3 has 14 residues. Germline assignment: CDR1 LGHNA and CDR2 YSLEER.

Comments on this clone: Other DNA sequences of this sample code for an identical CDR3. The rearrangement links TRBV5-1 to TRBJ2-7, with unresolved D. V dropped 0 bases and J dropped 2 bases, with 9 bases sitting between them. The CDR3 has 14 amino acids. CDR1 is SGHRS and CDR2 is YFSETQ in the germline V gene. The CDR3 spells CASSLVAGAYEQYF. DNA of the CDR3: TGCGCCAGCAGCTTGGTGGCAGGAGCCTACGAGCAGTACTTC. The variable domain in full, completed from reference TRBV5-1 and TRBJ2-7, reads KAGVTQTPRYLIKTRGQQVTLSCSPISGHRSVSWYQQTPGQGLQFLFEYFSETQRNKGNFPGRFSGRQFSNSRSEMNVSTLELGDSALYLCASSLVAGAYEQYFGPGTRLTVT.

The V and J genes are TRBV7-9 and TRBJ2-1, with TRBD2 as a possible D gene (5 bases). Trimming left V 1 base short and J 4 bases short, with 5 bases between. The CDR3 extends over 13 amino acids. CDR1 is SEHNR and CDR2 is FQNEAQ in the germline V gene (reference sequence). The CDR3 bases are TGTGCCAGCAGCTTAGAGCGGTACAATGAGCAGTTCTTC. Translating gives CASSLERYNEQFF.

J is TRBJ1-4 and V is TRBV28; 10 bases map to TRBD1. This CDR3 spans 15 amino acids. Trimming removed 5 bases from V and 5 bases from J; junction bases left unmatched: 5. CDR1 is MDHEN, CDR2 SYDVKM, per germline. This CDR3 reads CASSVRGQGNEKLFF. The DNA for the CDR3 is TGTGCCAGCAGTGTACGGGGACAGGGGAATGAAAAACTGTTTTTT.

With regard to this clone: The junction and the germline gene differ at one end; a read error may be behind it. This chain joins TRBV30 and TRBJ2-2; D is tentatively TRBD1 or TRBD2 (6 bases each). This CDR3 is built from 13 residues. CDR1 and CDR2 (germline): GTSNPN, SVGIG (reference sequence). For the CDR3, the DNA is TGTGCCTGGAGCCCCTCAGGGCGGGACAATTTAGGTTTT. This gives the protein CAWSPSGRDNLGF. The full variable domain, with the rest looked up from reference TRBV30 and TRBJ2-2, is SQTIHQWPATLVQPVGSPLSLECTVEGTSNPNLYWYRQAAGRGLQLLFYSVGIGQISSEVPQNLSASRPQDRQFILSSKKLLLSDSGFYLCAWSPSGRDNLGFGEGSRLTVL.

This rearrangement joins TRBV25-1 to TRBJ2-5, with 9 nucleotides matching TRBD2. Germline CDR1 reads MGHDK; CDR2 reads SYGVNS. The junction had 0 bases not matched to a gene; V was cut back by 3 bases and J by 4 bases. The CDR3 spans 13 residues. This CDR3 is CASSDSGRETQYF. CDR3 DNA sequence: TGTGCCAGCAGTGATAGCGGGAGAGAGACCCAGTACTTC.

V is TRBV7-9 and J is TRBJ2-5; 9 bases are a match to TRBD2. Germline lookup yields CDR1 SEHNR and CDR2 FQNEAQ (reference sequence). The CDR3 runs 14 residues. Trimming took 4 bases from V and 4 from J; bases not matched to a gene: 4. The CDR3 DNA follows: TGTGCCAGCAGCTACGGCGGGAGGGGAGAGACCCAGTACTTC. It translates to CASSYGGRGETQYF. The variable domain in full, completed from reference TRBV7-9 and TRBJ2-5, reads DTGVSQNPRHKITKRGQNVTFRCDPISEHNRLYWYRQTLGQGPEFLTYFQNEAQLEKSRLLSDRFSAERPKGSFSTLEIQRTEQGDSAMYLCASSYGGRGETQYFGPGTRLLVL.

The chain has TRBV6-1 and TRBJ1-3; D possibly corresponds to TRBD1 (5 bases). Per germline, CDR1 MNHNS and CDR2 SASEGT. The V end was cut by 3 bases, the J end by 3 bases, with 12 bases between. CDR3 size: 15 residues. CDR3 residues: CASSESDGGGNTIYF. DNA of the CDR3: TGTGCCAGCAGTGAGAGCGACGGGGGTGGAAACACCATATATTTT.

The chain has TRBV9 and TRBJ2-1; TRBD2 is a possible D gene (6 bases). Looked up from germline, CDR1 is SGDLS and CDR2 is YYNGEE. Between the trimmed V and J ends, which lost 6 bases and 0 bases, there was a span of 13 bases. The CDR3 sequence is 15 residues long. The CDR3 bases are TGTGCCAGCACCCGAAGGGACTCCTCCTACAATGAGCAGTTCTTC. It codes for CASTRRDSSYNEQFF.

V gene TRBV5-1 combines with J gene TRBJ1-5, with a tentative D call TRBD1 (5 bases). CDR1 and CDR2 from the germline V gene are SGHRS and YFSETQ. Trimming shortened V by 0 bases and J by 3 bases, and 10 bases separated the two germline ends. The CDR3 covers 15 residues. The CDR3 here is CASSLGGSINQPQHF. The CDR3 bases are TGCGCCAGCAGCTTGGGGGGGTCAATCAATCAGCCCCAGCATTTT.

V gene TRBV7-2 combines with J gene TRBJ1-3; no clear D gene. V was cut by 1 base and J by 0 bases, with 13 bases left in between. Germline CDR1 reads SGHTA; CDR2 reads FQGNSA. This CDR3 is built from 17 residues. CDR3 nucleotide sequence: TGTGCCAGCAGCTTAGTTGCAGGCGCCTTCTCTGGAAACACCATATATTTT. Amino acid sequence: CASSLVAGAFSGNTIYF. Looking up the rest from reference TRBV7-2 and TRBJ1-3 gives the full variable domain: GAGVSQSPSNKVTEKGKDVELRCDPISGHTALYWYRQSLGQGLEFLIYFQGNSAPDKSGLPSDRFSAERTGGSVSTLTIQRTQQEDSAVYLCASSLVAGAFSGNTIYFGEGSWLTVV.

This rearrangement joins TRBV6-4 to TRBJ2-7; 9 bases map to TRBD2. The germline gives CDR1 MRHNA, CDR2 SNTAGT. V trimming: 2 bases; J trimming: 2 bases; junction bases outside the gene matches: 7. The CDR3 is 16 amino acids. CDR3 loop: CASSDQSGRPPYEQYF. For the CDR3, the DNA is TGTGCCAGCAGTGACCAGAGCGGGAGGCCTCCCTACGAGCAGTACTTC.

J is TRBJ2-2 and V is TRBV9; TRBD1 agrees at 10 bases. Germline trimming cut 3 bases from V and 4 bases from J; bases unmatched to any gene: 0. The CDR3 has 14 amino acids. Per germline, CDR1 SGDLS and CDR2 YYNGEE. The CDR3 bases are TGTGCCAGCAGCGGACAGGGGGCCACCGGGGAGCTGTTTTTT. Translated, it gives CASSGQGATGELFF.

The V gene is TRBV7-2, the J gene TRBJ1-6, with D perhaps TRBD1 (5 bases). The V gene lost 5 bases and the J gene lost 10 bases, with 12 bases spanning the gap. Germline assignment: CDR1 SGHTA and CDR2 FQGNSA. The CDR3 covers 13 residues. This CDR3 reads CASSPVGVSPLHF. The CDR3 coding sequence is TGTGCCAGCAGCCCAGTGGGGGTCTCACCCCTCCACTTT.

The CDR3 DNA reads TGCGCCAGCAGCCAAGACCCGGGACAGAACTACGAGCAGTACTTC. It encodes CASSQDPGQNYEQYF. The chain couples TRBV4-3 to TRBJ2-7; TRBD1 matches at 7 bases. This CDR3 contains 15 residues. Germline CDR1 is LGHNA and CDR2 is YSLEER. Trimming removed 0 bases from V and 3 bases from J; junction bases left unmatched: 5.

The chain employs TRBV7-3 and TRBJ1-6, with D uncertain. The CDR3 covers 16 residues. The V gene lost 5 bases and the J gene lost 8 bases, with 19 bases spanning the gap. CDR1 and CDR2 from the germline V gene are SGHTA and FQGTGA. CDR3 bases: TGTGCCAGCAGCCCAAGAGGCCGGGCAGAGTATTCACCCCTCCACTTT. Translating gives CASSPRGRAEYSPLHF.

This chain uses TRBV7-8 with TRBJ1-5; D is uncertain. Germline-derived CDR1 and CDR2 are SGHVS and FQNEAQ. This CDR3 spans 11 amino acids. The ends were cut back, 1 base at V and 11 bases at J, with 6 bases in the middle. For the CDR3, the DNA is TGTGCCAGCAGCTTAGTAGGAGCCCAGCATTTT. This translates into CASSLVGAQHF.

This chain joins TRBV9 and TRBJ1-1; D is uncertain. The CDR3 totals 11 residues. Germline lookup yields CDR1 SGDLS and CDR2 YYNGEE. V was cut by 3 bases and J by 6 bases, with 6 bases left in between. CDR3 nucleotide sequence: TGTGCCAGCAGCGCCCTACCTGAAGCTTTCTTT. It yields the protein CASSALPEAFF.

The chain couples TRBV28 to TRBJ1-2; tentative D call: TRBD1 (6 bases). The CDR3 is 14 amino acids. V lost 5 bases, J lost 5 bases, and 15 bases lay in between. Germline V CDR1 and CDR2: MDHEN, SYDVKM. The CDR3: CASSADSFFYGYTF. CDR3 coding DNA: TGTGCCAGCAGTGCGGACAGTTTCTTTTATGGCTACACCTTC.

A note on this clone: Other DNA sequences in the sample encode the same CDR3. The chain is built from TRBV5-1 and TRBJ1-2, with 9 bases matching TRBD1. The V gene's germline CDR1 is SGHRS and CDR2 YFSETQ. The trim removed 4 bases at V and 4 bases at J, leaving 2 bases unmatched. CDR3 size: 13 residues. The CDR3 is CASSEGQGYGYTF. The CDR3 region has the DNA TGCGCCAGCAGCGAGGGACAGGGCTATGGCTACACCTTC.

This clone was observed a handful of times. The chain combines TRBV18 with TRBJ2-2; D is uncertain. CDR1 and CDR2 (germline): KGHSH, LQKENI. Trimming took off 2 bases at V and 0 bases at J, with 10 bases between the two ends. This CDR3 contains 16 residues. CDR3 residues: CASSPIPAANTGELFF. The DNA for the CDR3 is TGTGCCAGCTCACCAATCCCAGCCGCGAACACCGGGGAGCTGTTTTTT.

CDR3 protein: CASSYSPNTEAFF. CDR3 coding DNA: TGTGCCAGCAGCTACTCCCCGAACACTGAAGCTTTCTTT. The chain employs TRBV7-3 and TRBJ1-1; D gene unclear. The CDR3 covers 13 residues. Germline CDR1 reads SGHTA; CDR2 reads FQGTGA. V lost 4 bases, J lost 1 base, and 7 bases lay in between.

This clone has a single count. The gene calls are TRBV18 and TRBJ2-7; the D is unclear. CDR1 KGHSH and CDR2 LQKENI come from the germline V gene. This CDR3 comprises 12 residues. Trimming pared 3 bases from V and 5 bases from J, leaving 8 bases between. The chain's CDR3 is CASSPDMDEQYF. Here the CDR3 DNA reads TGTGCCAGCTCACCCGACATGGACGAGCAGTACTTC.

The CDR3 spells CASSVEGAGANVLTF. CDR3 DNA sequence: TGTGCCAGCAGTGTCGAGGGGGCTGGGGCCAACGTCCTGACTTTC. This chain links TRBV6-5 with TRBJ2-6, with D possibly TRBD1 on 6 matching bases. Germline-derived CDR1 and CDR2 are MNHEY and SVGAGI. V was pared by 5 bases and J by 2 bases, with 10 bases between. CDR3 length: 15 residues.

Of note for this clone: At the DNA level, this CDR3 is encoded by other sequences in the same sample as well. The J gene is TRBJ1-4, the V gene TRBV10-3; D possibly corresponds to TRBD1 (6 bases). CDR3 length: 14 amino acids. V was cut by 3 bases and J by 4 bases, with 9 bases left in between. Germline CDR1 reads ENHRY; CDR2 reads SYGVKD. CDR3 sequence (DNA): TGTGCCATCAGTGATGGCAGGGGTAATGAAAAACTGTTTTTT. Its protein product is CAISDGRGNEKLFF.

The CDR3 DNA reads TGTGCCAGCAGCTTAGGACACGAGCAGTACTTC. Protein: CASSLGHEQYF. The chain recombines TRBV13 with TRBJ2-7; D remains unclear. Germline lookup yields CDR1 PRHDT and CDR2 FYEKMQ (reference sequence). The CDR3 has 11 amino acids. V lost 0 bases and J 5 bases, leaving 2 bases between the germline ends.

This chain connects TRBV5-1 to TRBJ2-3; TRBD2 aligns across 12 bases. Germline V gives CDR1 SGHRS, CDR2 YFSETQ. J was trimmed by 1 base and V by 4 bases; bases with no gene match: 7. The CDR3 covers 17 residues. The CDR3 DNA is TGCGCCAGCAGCCGACTAGCGGGAGTGAGTGGCACAGATACGCAGTATTTT. The encoded protein is CASSRLAGVSGTDTQYF. Complete variable domain (other parts from reference TRBV5-1 and TRBJ2-3): KAGVTQTPRYLIKTRGQQVTLSCSPISGHRSVSWYQQTPGQGLQFLFEYFSETQRNKGNFPGRFSGRQFSNSRSEMNVSTLELGDSALYLCASSRLAGVSGTDTQYFGPGTRLTVL.

The gene calls are TRBV7-2 and TRBJ1-5; D is uncertain. V gave up 1 base and J gave up 5 bases, with 9 bases separating them. Germline values: CDR1 SGHTA, CDR2 FQGNSA. This CDR3 is 14 amino acids long. CDR3 DNA: TGTGCCAGCAGCTTAGGCACGGATTATCAGCCCCAGCATTTT. Amino acids: CASSLGTDYQPQHF.